This TCR beta chain was obtained from a study of T cells after yellow fever vaccination. Notes on the study in general: Detected again after the booster were most primary-vaccination clones, at roughly 95% CD4 and 88% CD8. Abundant clonotypes (contaminants from the bulk population) could be present in FACS-sorted repertoires.

Template switching with 5'RACE generated the TCR cDNA and added a universal primer site and UMIs. TCRdb recomputed calls from the 5' RACE reads with MiXCR, one row per CDR3 protein. The profile shows around 310,000 distinct CDR3 sequences, roughly 8.7% of them singletons. Note on this clonotype: Antigen: not known.

The CDR3 totals 16 residues. From germline, CDR1 is SGHRS and CDR2 YFSETQ. J lost 2 bases, V lost 4 bases, and 8 bases had no gene match. This receptor was identified in a man between 18 and 29 years old who received the YFV17D yellow fever vaccine. This material consisted of PBMCs, taken on the day of the first yellow fever vaccination. The chain recombines TRBV5-1 with TRBJ2-3; 9 bases line up with TRBD1. In DNA form, the CDR3 reads TGCGCCAGCAGCGCCGGACAGGGGACCACCACAGATACGCAGTATTTT. This encodes CASSAGQGTTTDTQYF.